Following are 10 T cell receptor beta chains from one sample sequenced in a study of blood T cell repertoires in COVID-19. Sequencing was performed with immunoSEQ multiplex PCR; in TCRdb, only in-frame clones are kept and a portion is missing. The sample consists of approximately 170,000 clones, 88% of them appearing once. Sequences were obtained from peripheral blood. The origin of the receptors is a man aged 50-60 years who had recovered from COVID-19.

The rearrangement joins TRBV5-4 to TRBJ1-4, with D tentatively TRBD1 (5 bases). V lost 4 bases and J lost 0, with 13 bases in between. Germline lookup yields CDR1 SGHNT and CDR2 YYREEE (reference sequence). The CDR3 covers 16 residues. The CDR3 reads CASSPKTGATNEKLFF. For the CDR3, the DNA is TGTGCCAGCAGCCCGAAAACGGGGGCAACTAATGAAAAACTGTTTTTT. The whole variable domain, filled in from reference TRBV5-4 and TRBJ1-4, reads ETGVTQSPTHLIKTRGQQVTLRCSSQSGHNTVSWYQQALGQGPQFIFQYYREEENGRGNFPPRFSGLQFPNYSSELNVNALELDDSALYLCASSPKTGATNEKLFFGSGTQLSVL.

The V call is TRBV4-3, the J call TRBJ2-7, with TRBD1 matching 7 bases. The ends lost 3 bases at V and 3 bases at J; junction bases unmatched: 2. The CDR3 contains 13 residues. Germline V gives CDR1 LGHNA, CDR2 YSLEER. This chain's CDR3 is CASSQGQNYEQYF. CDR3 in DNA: TGCGCCAGCAGCCAGGGACAGAACTACGAGCAGTACTTC.

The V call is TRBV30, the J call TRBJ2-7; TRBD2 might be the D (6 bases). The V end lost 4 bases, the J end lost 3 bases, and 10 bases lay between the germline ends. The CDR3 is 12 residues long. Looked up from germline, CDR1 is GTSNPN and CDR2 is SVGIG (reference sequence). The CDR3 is CAWTKGLYEQYF. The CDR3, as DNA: TGTGCCTGGACGAAGGGACTCTACGAGCAGTACTTC.

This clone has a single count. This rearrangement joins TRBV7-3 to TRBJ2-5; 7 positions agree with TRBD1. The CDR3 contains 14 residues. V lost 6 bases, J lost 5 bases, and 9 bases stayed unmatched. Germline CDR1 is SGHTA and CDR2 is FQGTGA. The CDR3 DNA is TGTGCCAGCAGTCCTACAGGGGCTAGGGAGACCCAGTACTTC. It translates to CASSPTGARETQYF.

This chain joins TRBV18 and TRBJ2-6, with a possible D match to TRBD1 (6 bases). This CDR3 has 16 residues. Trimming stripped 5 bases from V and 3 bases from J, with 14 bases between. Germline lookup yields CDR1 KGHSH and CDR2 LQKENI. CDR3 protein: CASSALGQLGANVLTF. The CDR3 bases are TGTGCCAGCTCAGCTCTCGGACAGCTTGGGGCCAACGTCCTGACTTTC.

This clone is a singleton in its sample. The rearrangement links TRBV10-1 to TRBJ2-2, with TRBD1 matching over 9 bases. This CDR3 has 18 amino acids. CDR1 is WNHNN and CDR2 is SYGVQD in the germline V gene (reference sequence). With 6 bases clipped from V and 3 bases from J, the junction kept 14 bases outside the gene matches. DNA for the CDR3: TGCGCCAGCAGGAAGGACAGGGGTGAGGGGAGGTACACCGGGGAGCTGTTTTTT. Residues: CASRKDRGEGRYTGELFF.

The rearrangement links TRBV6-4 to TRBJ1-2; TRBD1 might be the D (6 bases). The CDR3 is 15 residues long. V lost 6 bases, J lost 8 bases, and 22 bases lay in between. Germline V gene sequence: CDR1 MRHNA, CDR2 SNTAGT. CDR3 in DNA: TGTGCCAGCAGCCCTCAGGGTGGGGGCCTCGGAGGCTACACCTTC. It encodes CASSPQGGGLGGYTF.

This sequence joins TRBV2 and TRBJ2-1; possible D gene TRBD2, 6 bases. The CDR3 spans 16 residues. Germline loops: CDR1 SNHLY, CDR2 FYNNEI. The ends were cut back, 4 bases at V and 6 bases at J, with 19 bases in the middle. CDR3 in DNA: TGTGCCAGCAGTGGTGCGGGACTCCTCCCCCCCAATGAGCAGTTCTTC. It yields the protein CASSGAGLLPPNEQFF. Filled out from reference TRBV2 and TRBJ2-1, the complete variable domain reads EPEVTQTPSHQVTQMGQEVILRCVPISNHLYFYWYRQILGQKVEFLVSFYNNEISEKSEIFDDQFSVERPDGSNFTLKIRSTKLEDSAMYFCASSGAGLLPPNEQFFGPGTRLTVL.

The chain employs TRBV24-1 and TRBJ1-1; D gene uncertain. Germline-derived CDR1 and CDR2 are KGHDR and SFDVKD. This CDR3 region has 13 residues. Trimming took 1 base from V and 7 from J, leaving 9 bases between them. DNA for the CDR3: TGTGCCACCAGTGATTTTGGAGCGAATGAAGCTTTCTTT. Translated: CATSDFGANEAFF.

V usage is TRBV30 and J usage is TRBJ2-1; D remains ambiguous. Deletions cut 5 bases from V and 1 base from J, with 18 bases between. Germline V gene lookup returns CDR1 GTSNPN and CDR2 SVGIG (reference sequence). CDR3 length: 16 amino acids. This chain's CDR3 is CAWRIRSSSSYNEQFF. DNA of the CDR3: TGTGCCTGGCGCATTAGGTCTAGTTCTTCCTACAATGAGCAGTTCTTC.